The T cell receptor (beta chain) under discussion was sequenced for a study of blood T cell repertoires in COVID-19. This clone appeared a single time. Losses at the gene ends were 3 bases for V and 9 bases for J; bases not matched to a gene: 8. CDR1 SGHDN and CDR2 FVKESK come from the germline V gene. CDR3 length: 16 amino acids. Using immunoSEQ multiplex PCR, the repertoire was profiled, and TCRdb retains in-frame clones only, with some absent. The sample consists of about 66,000 clones, around 84% of them appearing once. The J gene is TRBJ2-1, the V gene TRBV14, with TRBD2 matching 13 bases. The sample comprised peripheral blood. The TCR was taken from a man aged 45-60 years with active COVID-19. DNA for the CDR3: TGTGCCAGCAGCCAGGAACTAGCGGGAGGGCCGGGTGAGCAGTTCTTC. Its protein product is CASSQELAGGPGEQFF.